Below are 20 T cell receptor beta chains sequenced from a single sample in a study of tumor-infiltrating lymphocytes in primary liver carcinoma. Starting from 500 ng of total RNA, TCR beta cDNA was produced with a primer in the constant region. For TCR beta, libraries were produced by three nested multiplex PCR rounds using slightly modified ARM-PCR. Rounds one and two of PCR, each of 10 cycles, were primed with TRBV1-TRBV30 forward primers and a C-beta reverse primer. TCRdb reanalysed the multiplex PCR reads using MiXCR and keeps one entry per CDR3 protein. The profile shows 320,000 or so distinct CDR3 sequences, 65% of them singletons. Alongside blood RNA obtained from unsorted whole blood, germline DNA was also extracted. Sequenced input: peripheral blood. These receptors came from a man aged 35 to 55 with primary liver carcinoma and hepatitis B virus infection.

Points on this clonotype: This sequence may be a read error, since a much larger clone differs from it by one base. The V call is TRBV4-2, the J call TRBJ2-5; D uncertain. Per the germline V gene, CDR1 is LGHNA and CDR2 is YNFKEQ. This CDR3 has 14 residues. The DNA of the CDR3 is TGTGCCAGCAACCAAGAAAGGGTAGAGGAGACCCAGTACTTC. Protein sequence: CASNQERVEETQYF.

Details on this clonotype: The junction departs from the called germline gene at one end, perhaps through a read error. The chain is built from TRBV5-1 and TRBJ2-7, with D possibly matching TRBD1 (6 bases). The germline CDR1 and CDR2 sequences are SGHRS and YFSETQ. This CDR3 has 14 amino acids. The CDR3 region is CVSSFKWTDDEQYF. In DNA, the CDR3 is TGCGTCAGCAGTTTCAAATGGACAGATGACGAGCAGTACTTC.

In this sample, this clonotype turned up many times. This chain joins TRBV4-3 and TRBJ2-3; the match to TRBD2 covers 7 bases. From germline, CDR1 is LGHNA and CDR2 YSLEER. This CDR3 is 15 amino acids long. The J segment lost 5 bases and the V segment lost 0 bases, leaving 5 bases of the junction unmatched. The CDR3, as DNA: TGCGCCAGCAGCCAAGATGCCAGCGGGGTAGATACGCAGTATTTT. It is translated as CASSQDASGVDTQYF.

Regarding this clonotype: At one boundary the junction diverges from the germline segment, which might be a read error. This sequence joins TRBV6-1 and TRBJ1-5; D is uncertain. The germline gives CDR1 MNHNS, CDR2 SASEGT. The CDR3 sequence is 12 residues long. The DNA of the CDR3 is TGTGCCAACAATCAGTGGAATCAGCCCCAACATTTT. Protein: CANNQWNQPQHF.

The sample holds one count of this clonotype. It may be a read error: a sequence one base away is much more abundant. CDR3 amino acids: CASSPVRRSYEQYF. DNA for the CDR3: TGTGCCAGCAGCCCAGTTAGAAGGTCCTACGAGCAGTACTTC. The V gene is TRBV5-4, the J gene TRBJ2-7; no clear D. Germline-derived CDR1 and CDR2 are SGHNT and YYREEE (reference sequence). V lost 4 bases and J lost 1, with 12 bases in between. The CDR3 totals 14 residues.

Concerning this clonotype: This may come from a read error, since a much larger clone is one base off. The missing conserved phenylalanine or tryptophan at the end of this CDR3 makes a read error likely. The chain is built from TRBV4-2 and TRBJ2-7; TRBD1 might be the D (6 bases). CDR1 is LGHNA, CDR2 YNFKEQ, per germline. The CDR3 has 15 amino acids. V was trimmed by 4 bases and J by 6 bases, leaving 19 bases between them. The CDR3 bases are TGTGCCAGCAGCCCCCGGGCCCTGGGGGCCGGCGAGCAGTACTTA. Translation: CASSPRALGAGEQYL.

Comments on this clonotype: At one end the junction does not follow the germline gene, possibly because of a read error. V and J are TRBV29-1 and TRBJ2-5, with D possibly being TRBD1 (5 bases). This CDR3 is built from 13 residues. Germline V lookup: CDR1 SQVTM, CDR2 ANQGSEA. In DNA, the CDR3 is TGCAGCGTCCTGACAGCGTACCAAGAGGCCCAGTGCTTC. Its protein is CSVLTAYQEAQCF.

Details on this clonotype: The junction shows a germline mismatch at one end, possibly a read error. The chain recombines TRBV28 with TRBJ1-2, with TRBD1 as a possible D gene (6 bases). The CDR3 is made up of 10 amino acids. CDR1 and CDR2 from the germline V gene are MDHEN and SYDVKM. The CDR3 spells CATLGGGYIF. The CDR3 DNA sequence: TGTGCCACCTTAGGGGGTGGCTACATCTTC.

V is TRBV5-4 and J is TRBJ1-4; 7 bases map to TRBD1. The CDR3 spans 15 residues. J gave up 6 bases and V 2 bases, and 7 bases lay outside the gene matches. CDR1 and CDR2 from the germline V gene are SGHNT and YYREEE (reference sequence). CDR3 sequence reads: CASSFRQGPDEKLFF. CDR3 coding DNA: TGTGCCAGCAGCTTTCGACAGGGCCCGGATGAAAAACTGTTTTTT.

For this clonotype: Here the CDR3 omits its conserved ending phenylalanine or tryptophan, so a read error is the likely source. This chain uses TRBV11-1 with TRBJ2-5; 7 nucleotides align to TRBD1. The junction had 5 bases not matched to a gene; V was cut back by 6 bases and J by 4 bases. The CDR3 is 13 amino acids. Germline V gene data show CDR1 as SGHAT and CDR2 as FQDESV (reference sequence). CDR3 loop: CASRPWDRETQYY. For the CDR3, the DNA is TGTGCCAGCAGGCCTTGGGACAGAGAGACCCAGTACTAC.

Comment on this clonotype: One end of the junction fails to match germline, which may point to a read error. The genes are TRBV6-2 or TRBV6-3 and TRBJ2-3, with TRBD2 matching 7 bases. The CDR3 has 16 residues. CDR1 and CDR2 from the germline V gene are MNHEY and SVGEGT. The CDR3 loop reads CDSSYNKAGVSDTQYF. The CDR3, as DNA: TGTGACAGCAGTTACAACAAGGCGGGAGTAAGTGATACGCAGTATTTT.

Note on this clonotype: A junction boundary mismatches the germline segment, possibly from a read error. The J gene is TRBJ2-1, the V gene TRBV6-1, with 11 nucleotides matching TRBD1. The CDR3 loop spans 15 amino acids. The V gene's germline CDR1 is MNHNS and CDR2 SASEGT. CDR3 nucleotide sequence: TGTGTCAGCAATGGGGACAGGGGGTTTAGCAATGAGCAGTTCTTC. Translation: CVSNGDRGFSNEQFF.

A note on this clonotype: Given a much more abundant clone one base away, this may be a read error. DNA for the CDR3: TGTGCCAGCAGGAGGACATCCTTCACAGATACGCAGTATTTT. This translates into CASRRTSFTDTQYF. The rearrangement links TRBV5-5 to TRBJ2-3; a possible D gene is TRBD1 (5 bases). The germline V and J ends were trimmed by 5 bases and 2 bases, with 12 bases remaining between them. Germline V gene data show CDR1 as SGHKS and CDR2 as YYEKEE (reference sequence). The length of the CDR3 is 14 residues.

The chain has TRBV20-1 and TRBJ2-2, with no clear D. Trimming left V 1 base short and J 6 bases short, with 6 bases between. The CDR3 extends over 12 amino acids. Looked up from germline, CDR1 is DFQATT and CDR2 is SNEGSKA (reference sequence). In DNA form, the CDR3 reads TGCAGTGCTAGAGTTCGGGCCGGGGAGCTGTTTTTT. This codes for CSARVRAGELFF.

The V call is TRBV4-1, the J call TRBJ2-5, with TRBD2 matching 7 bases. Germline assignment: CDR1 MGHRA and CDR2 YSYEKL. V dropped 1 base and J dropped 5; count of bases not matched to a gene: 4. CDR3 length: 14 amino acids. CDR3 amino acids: CASSQAVGGETQYF. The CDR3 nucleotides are TGCGCCAGCAGCCAAGCTGTGGGAGGGGAGACCCAGTACTTC.

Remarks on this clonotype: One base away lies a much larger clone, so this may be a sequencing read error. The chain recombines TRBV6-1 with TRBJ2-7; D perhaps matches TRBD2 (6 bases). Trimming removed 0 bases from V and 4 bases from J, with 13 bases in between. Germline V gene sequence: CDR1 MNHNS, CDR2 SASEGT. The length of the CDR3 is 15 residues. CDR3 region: CASSEATNGSYEQYF. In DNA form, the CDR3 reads TGTGCCAGCAGTGAAGCGACTAACGGGAGTTACGAGCAGTACTTC.

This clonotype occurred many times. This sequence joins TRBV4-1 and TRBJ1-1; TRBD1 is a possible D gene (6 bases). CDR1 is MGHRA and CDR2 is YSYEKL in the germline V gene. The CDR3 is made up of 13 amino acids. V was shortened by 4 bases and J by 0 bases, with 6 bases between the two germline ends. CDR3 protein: CASSRTVNTEAFF. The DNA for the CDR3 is TGCGCCAGCAGCCGGACAGTGAACACTGAAGCTTTCTTT.

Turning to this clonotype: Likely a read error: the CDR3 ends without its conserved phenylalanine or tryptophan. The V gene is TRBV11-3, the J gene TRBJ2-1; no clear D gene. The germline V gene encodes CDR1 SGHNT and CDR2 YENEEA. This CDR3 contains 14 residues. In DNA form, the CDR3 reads TGTGCCAGCAACTTACCCTACCCTTACAATGAGCAGTTCTCC. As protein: CASNLPYPYNEQFS.

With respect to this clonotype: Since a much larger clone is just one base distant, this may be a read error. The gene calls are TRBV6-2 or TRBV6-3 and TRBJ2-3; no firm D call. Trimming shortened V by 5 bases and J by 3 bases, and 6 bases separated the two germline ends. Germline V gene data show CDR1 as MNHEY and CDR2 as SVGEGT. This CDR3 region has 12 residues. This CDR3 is CASSGVTDTQYF. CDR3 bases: TGTGCCAGCAGTGGGGTTACAGATACGCAGTATTTT.

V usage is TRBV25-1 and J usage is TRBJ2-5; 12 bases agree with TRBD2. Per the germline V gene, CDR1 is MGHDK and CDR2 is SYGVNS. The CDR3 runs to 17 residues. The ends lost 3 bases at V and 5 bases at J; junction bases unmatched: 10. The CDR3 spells CASSDSSGRALGETQYF. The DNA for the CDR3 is TGTGCCAGCAGTGATTCTAGCGGGAGGGCCTTAGGGGAGACCCAGTACTTC.